This paragraph reports one T cell receptor beta chain. This sample stems from a study of blood T cell repertoires in COVID-19. Study context: Samples of COVID-19 (acute and convalescent) were obtained from the United States, Italy and Spain.

Original data processing: The authors estimated nucleated cell counts from reference gene primer amplification. Profiling relied on immunoSEQ multiplex PCR, and the TCRdb table lists in-frame clones only, not all of them. V, J and clone size are taken as reported in that table, and D and trimming were inferred from the DNA itself. The table lists about 80,000 clones, roughly 91% of them singletons. Trimming removed 0 bases from V and 5 bases from J; junction bases left unmatched: 5. The CDR3 consists of 14 residues. The germline V gene has CDR1 SQVTM and CDR2 ANQGSEA. Sequencing was done on a sample of peripheral blood. The rearrangement links TRBV29-1 to TRBJ2-3; 7 positions match TRBD1. The TCR comes from a woman between 50 and 59 years old in a cohort sampled during active COVID-19. CDR3 loop: CSVEDPRQGDTQYF. The DNA for the CDR3 is TGCAGCGTTGAAGATCCGAGACAGGGAGATACGCAGTATTTT.